This TCR beta chain was captured by sequencing in a study of T-cell reconstitution after alpha-beta-depleted transplantation in children. Notes on the study in general: The study traced high day-60 TCRbeta diversity in some patients to surviving recipient T cells and thymic progenitors. Counts and diversity of T cells one year after transplant came mostly from newly produced T cells. Reports say that about two months after transplant, the alpha-beta T cells came out of several hundred graft clones that had expanded.

This clonotype was counted ten times or more. The antigen remains unidentified. Preparing the TCRbeta library involved the use of unique molecular identifiers. TCRdb redid the calling of the PCR reads with MiXCR, one entry per CDR3 protein. This sample has roughly 240,000 distinct CDR3 sequences; approximately 8.9% occur once, and the top ten carry 6% to 7%. The J segment lost 3 bases and the V segment lost 4 bases, leaving 12 bases of the junction unmatched. Germline V lookup: CDR1 LNHDA, CDR2 SQIVND (reference sequence). The CDR3 is 17 residues long. The genes are TRBV19 and TRBJ1-3; 7 nucleotides line up with TRBD1. This sequence originates from a male patient under 18 who had a stem cell transplant for acute lymphoblastic leukemia, so the T cells may come from the graft donor. This material consisted of PBMCs, mostly from graft donor cells, taken 180 days after TCRalphabeta/CD19-depleted stem cell transplant. This chain's CDR3 is CASSNAAGGKFGNTIYF. CDR3 DNA sequence: TGTGCCAGTAGTAACGCCGCAGGGGGAAAGTTTGGAAACACCATATATTTT. Filled out from reference TRBV19 and TRBJ1-3, the complete variable domain reads DGGITQSPKYLFRKEGQNVTLSCEQNLNHDAMYWYRQDPGQGLRLIYYSQIVNDFQKGDIAEGYSVSREKKESFPLTVTSAQKNPTAFYLCASSNAAGGKFGNTIYFGEGSWLTVV.